This T cell receptor (beta chain) was captured in a study of identical twins. Study findings and constraints: Zero-insertion analyses could be partly confounded by invariant MAIT and iNKT cells.

On this clonotype: Its antigen is not identified.

TCRdb re-derived calls from the 5' RACE reads in MiXCR, one entry per CDR3 protein. Among around 960,000 distinct CDR3 sequences listed, roughly an eighth were seen once. Germline V gene lookup returns CDR1 SGHAT and CDR2 FQNNGV. V was trimmed by 2 bases and J by 1 base, leaving 8 bases between them. CDR3 size: 14 residues. These data were also filed under a second study, of yellow fever vaccine responses in identical twins.

Sequencing was carried out using PBMCs. The sequence came from a woman younger than 30 in good health. The chain recombines TRBV11-2 with TRBJ1-1; D unclear. CDR3 sequence reads: CASSLMAANTEAFF. CDR3 DNA: TGTGCCAGCAGCTTAATGGCAGCGAACACTGAAGCTTTCTTT. The full variable domain, in which reference TRBV11-2 and TRBJ1-1 provide the parts outside the CDR3, is EAGVAQSPRYKIIEKRQSVAFWCNPISGHATLYWYQQILGQGPKLLIQFQNNGVVDDSQLPKDRFSAERLKGVDSTLKIQPAKLEDSAVYLCASSLMAANTEAFFGQGTRLTVV.